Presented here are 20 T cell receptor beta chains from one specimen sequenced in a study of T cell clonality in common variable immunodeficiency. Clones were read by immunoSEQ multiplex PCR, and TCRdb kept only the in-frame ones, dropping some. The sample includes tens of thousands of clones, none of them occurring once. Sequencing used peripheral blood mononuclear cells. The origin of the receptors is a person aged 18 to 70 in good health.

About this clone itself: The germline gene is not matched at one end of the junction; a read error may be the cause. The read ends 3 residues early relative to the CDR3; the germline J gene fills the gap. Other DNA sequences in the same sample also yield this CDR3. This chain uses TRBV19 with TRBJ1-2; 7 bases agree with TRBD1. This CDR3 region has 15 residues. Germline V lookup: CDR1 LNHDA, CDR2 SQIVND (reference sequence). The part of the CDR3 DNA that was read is TGTGCCAGTAGTATAGGAGGGGGCTCCACCTATGGT. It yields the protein CASSIGGGSTYG. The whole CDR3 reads CASSIGGGSTYGYTF.

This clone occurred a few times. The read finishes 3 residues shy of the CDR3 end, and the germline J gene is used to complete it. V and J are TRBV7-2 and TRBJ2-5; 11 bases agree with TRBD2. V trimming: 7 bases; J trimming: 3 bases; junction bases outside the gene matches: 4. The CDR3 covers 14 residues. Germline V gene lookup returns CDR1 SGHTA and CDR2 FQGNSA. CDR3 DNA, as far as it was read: TGTGCCAGCAACCCGGGACTAGCGGAAGAGACC. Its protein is CASNPGLAEET. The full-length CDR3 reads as CASNPGLAEETQYF.

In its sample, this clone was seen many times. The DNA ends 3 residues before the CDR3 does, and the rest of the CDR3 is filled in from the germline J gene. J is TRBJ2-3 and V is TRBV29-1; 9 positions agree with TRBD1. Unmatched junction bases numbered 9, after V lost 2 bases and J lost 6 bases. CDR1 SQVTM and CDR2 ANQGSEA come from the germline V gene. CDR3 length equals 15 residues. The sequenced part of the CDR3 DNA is TGCAGCGTTGAACGGGACAGGGCGGAGGGGGATACG. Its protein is CSVERDRAEGDT. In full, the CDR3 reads CSVERDRAEGDTQYF.

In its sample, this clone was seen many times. The DNA read from the CDR3 is TGCGCCAGCAGCTTGGGGCAGGGACTCACCTATAATTCACCG. Translated: CASSLGQGLTYNSP. Given in full, the CDR3 is CASSLGQGLTYNSPLFF. This rearrangement joins TRBV5-1 to TRBJ2-2; D is possibly TRBD2 (6 bases). The CDR3 goes on 3 residues after the read ends, and that part is filled in from the germline J gene. This CDR3 has 17 amino acids. Looked up from germline, CDR1 is SGHRS and CDR2 is YFSETQ.

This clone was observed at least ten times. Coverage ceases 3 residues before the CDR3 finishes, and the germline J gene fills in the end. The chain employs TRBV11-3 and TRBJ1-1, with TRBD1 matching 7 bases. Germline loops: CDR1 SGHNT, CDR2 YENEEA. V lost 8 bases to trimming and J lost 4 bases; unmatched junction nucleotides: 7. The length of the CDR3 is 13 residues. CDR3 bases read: TGTGCCAGCGGACAGGTTCGCAGCACTGAA. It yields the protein CASGQVRSTE. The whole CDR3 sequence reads CASGQVRSTEAFF.

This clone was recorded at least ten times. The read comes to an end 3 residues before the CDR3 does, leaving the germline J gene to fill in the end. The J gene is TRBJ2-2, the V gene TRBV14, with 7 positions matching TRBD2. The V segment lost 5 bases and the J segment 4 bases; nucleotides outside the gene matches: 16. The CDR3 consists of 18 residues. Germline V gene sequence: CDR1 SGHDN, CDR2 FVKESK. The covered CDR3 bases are TGTGCCAGCAGCTTAGGCGGACGAGCGGGGCTCGGCACCGGGGAG. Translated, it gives CASSLGGRAGLGTGE. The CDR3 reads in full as CASSLGGRAGLGTGELFF.

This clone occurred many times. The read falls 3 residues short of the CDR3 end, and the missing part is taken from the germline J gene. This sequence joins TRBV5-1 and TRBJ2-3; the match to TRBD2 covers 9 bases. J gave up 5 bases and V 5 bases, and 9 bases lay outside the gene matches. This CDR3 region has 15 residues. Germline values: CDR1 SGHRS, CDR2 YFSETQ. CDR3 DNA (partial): TGCGCCAGCAGACCGGCAGCGGGAGGCGGAGATACG. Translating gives CASRPAAGGGDT. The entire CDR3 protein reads CASRPAAGGGDTQYF. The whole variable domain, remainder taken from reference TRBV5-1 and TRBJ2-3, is KAGVTQTPRYLIKTRGQQVTLSCSPISGHRSVSWYQQTPGQGLQFLFEYFSETQRNKGNFPGRFSGRQFSNSRSEMNVSTLELGDSALYLCASRPAAGGGDTQYFGPGTRLTVL.

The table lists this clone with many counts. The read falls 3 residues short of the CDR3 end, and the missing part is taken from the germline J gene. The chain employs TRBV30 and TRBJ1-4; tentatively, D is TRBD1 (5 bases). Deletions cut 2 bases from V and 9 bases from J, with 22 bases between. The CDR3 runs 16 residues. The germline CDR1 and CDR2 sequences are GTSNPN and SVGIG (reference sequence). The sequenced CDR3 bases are TGTGCCTGGAGTCCCATCCAGTGGGGCAAATTGAAAAAA. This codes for CAWSPIQWGKLKK. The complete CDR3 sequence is CAWSPIQWGKLKKLFF.

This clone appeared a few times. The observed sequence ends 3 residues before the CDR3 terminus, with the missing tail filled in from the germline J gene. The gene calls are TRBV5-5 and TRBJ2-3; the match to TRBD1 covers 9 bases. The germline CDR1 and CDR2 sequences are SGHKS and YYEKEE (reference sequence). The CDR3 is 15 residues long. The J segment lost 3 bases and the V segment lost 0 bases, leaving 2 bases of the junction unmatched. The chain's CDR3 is CASSLADRGTDTQYF. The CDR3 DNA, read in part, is TGTGCCAGCAGCTTGGCCGACAGGGGGACAGATACG. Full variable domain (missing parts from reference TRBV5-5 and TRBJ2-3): DAGVTQSPTHLIKTRGQQVTLRCSPISGHKSVSWYQQVLGQGPQFIFQYYEKEERGRGNFPDRFSARQFPNYSSELNVNALLLGDSALYLCASSLADRGTDTQYFGPGTRLTVL.

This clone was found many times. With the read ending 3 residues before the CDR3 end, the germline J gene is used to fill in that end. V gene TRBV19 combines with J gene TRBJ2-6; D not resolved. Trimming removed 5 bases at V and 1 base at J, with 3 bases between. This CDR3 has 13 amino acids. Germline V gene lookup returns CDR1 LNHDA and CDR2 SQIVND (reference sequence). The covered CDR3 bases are TGTGCCAGTAGTCAGTCTGGGGCCAACGTC. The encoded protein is CASSQSGANV. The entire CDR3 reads CASSQSGANVLTF.

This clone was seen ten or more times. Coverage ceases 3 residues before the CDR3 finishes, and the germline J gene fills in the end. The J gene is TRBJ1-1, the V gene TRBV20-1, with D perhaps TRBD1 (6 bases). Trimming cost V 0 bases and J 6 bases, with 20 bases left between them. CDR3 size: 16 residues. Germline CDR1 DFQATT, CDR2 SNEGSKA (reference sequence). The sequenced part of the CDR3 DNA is TGCAGTGCTAGAGACTTAACTACAGGGAGACTCGCTGAA. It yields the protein CSARDLTTGRLAE. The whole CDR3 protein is CSARDLTTGRLAEAFF.

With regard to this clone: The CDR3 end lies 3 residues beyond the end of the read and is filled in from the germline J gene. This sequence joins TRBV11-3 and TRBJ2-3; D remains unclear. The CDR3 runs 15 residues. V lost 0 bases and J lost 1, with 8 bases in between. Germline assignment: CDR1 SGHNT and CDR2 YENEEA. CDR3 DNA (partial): TGTGCCAGCAGCTTAGATAATAGCCGCACAGATACG. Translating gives CASSLDNSRTDT. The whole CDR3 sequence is CASSLDNSRTDTQYF.

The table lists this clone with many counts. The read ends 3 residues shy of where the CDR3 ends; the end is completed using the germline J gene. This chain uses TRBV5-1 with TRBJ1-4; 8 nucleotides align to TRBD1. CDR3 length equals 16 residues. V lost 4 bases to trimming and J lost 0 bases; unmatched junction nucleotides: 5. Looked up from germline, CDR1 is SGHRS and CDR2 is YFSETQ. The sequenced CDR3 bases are TGCGCCAGCAGCCTCGGGGACAGGTCAACTAATGAAAAA. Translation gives CASSLGDRSTNEK. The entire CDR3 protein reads CASSLGDRSTNEKLFF.

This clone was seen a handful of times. CDR3 DNA, as far as it was read: TGTGCCAGCAGCTTATACTTACTAGATACG. Encoded protein: CASSLYLLDT. The whole CDR3 reads CASSLYLLDTQYF. The V gene is TRBV7-3, the J gene TRBJ2-3; no clear D. The CDR3 goes on 3 residues after the read ends, and that part is filled in from the germline J gene. Trimming removed 2 bases at V and 5 bases at J, with 8 bases between. CDR3 length: 13 residues. Germline-derived CDR1 and CDR2 are SGHTA and FQGTGA.

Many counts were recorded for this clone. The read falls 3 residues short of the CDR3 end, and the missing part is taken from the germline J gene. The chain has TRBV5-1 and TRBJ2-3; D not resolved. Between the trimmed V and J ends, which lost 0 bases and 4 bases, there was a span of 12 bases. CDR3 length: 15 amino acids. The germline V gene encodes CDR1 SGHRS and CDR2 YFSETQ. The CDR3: CASSLEGQSPDTQYF. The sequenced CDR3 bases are TGCGCCAGCAGCTTGGAAGGGCAGTCACCAGATACG.

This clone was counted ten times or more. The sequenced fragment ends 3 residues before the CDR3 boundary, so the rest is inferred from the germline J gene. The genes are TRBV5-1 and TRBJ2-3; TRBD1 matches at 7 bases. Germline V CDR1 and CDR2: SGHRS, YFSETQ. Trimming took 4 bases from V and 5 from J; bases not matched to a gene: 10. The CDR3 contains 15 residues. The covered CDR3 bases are TGCGCCAGCAGCAGACTCGGGACAGTAGAAGATACG. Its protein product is CASSRLGTVEDT. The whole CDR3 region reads CASSRLGTVEDTQYF.

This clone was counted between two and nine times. CDR3 DNA, as far as it was read: TGTGCCAGCTCACCACGGACAGACGAAAATTCACCC. Protein: CASSPRTDENSP. The full-length CDR3 reads as CASSPRTDENSPLHF. The gene calls are TRBV18 and TRBJ1-6; the D gene is possibly TRBD1 (6 bases). Sequencing ends 3 residues short of the CDR3 end; the germline J gene provides the rest. This CDR3 is 15 amino acids long. V lost 1 base to trimming and J lost 7 bases, with 11 bases between them. The germline V gene encodes CDR1 KGHSH and CDR2 LQKENI.

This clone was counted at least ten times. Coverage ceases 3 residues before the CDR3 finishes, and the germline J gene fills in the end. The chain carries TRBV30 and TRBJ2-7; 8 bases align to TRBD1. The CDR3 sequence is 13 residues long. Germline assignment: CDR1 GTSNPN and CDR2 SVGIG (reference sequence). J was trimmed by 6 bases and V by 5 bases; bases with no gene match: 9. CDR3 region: CAWAGGRGLEQYF. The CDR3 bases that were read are TGTGCCTGGGCTGGAGGCAGGGGGCTCGAG.

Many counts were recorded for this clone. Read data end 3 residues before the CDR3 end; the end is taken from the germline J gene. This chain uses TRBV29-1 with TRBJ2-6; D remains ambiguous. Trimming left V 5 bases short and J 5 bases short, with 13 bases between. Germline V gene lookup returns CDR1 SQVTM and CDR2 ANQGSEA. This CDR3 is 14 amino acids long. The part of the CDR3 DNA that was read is TGCAGCGTTCGGGTCTTACTTAGGGCCAACGTC. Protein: CSVRVLLRANV. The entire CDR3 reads CSVRVLLRANVLTF.

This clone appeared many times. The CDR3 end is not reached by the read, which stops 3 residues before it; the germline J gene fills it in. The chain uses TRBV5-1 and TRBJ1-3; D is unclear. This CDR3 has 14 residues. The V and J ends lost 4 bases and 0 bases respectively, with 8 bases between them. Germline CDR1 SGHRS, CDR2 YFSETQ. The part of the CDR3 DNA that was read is TGCGCCAGCAGCCCCCAGGACTCTGGAAACACC. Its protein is CASSPQDSGNT. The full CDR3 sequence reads CASSPQDSGNTIYF.